This T cell receptor beta chain comes out of a study of T cells in Graves' hyperthyroidism and ophthalmopathy. The germline CDR1 and CDR2 sequences are MNHEY and SVGEGT. V lost 6 bases, J lost 4 bases, and 16 bases lay in between. This CDR3 has 15 residues. This clonotype was counted ten times or more. TCR beta CDR3 regions were amplified from RNA. The HTBI set primed first-round TCR CDR3 RT-PCR. A single record per CDR3 protein comes from TCRdb applying MiXCR to the multiplex PCR reads. The table shows about 720,000 distinct CDR3 sequences, with about 15% occurring only once. The rearrangement joins TRBV6-2 or TRBV6-3 to TRBJ1-5; D possibly corresponds to TRBD1 (6 bases). The sequencing sample was made of blood. The clonotype originates from a man aged 18-30 years with Graves' hyperthyroidism. In DNA, the CDR3 is TGTGCCAGCAGGCTTTACCAGGGGCTTAATCAGCCCCAGCATTTT. Encoded protein: CASRLYQGLNQPQHF.